These 20 T cell receptor beta chains originate from one sample sequenced in a study of blood T cell repertoires in COVID-19. Data came from immunoSEQ multiplex PCR; TCRdb stores just in-frame clones and leaves some out. The profile shows 96,000 or so clones, around 81% of them singletons. The sample consisted of peripheral blood. These TCRs come from a man older than 75 with COVID-19, enrolled during active disease.

This chain links TRBV7-8 with TRBJ2-4; 12 positions match TRBD2. CDR3 size: 15 residues. After removal of 5 bases from V and 4 bases from J, the junction contained 3 bases not matched to a gene. From germline, CDR1 is SGHVS and CDR2 FQNEAQ. CDR3 loop: CASSRTSGIKNIQYF. Here the CDR3 DNA reads TGTGCCAGCAGCCGGACTAGCGGGATAAAAAACATTCAGTACTTC.

The chain couples TRBV10-1 to TRBJ2-3; the match to TRBD2 covers 11 bases. The CDR3 runs 15 residues. The germline CDR1 and CDR2 sequences are WNHNN and SYGVQD (reference sequence). V lost 8 bases to trimming and J lost 5 bases; unmatched junction nucleotides: 9. The CDR3 DNA follows: TGCGCCAGCTCACTAGCGGGAGATACCCTAGATACGCAGTATTTT. Its protein is CASSLAGDTLDTQYF.

V usage is TRBV11-2 and J usage is TRBJ2-1; D might be TRBD1 (6 bases). CDR1 is SGHAT, CDR2 FQNNGV, per germline. This CDR3 comprises 13 residues. The V end lost 5 bases, the J end lost 4 bases, and 9 bases lay between the germline ends. CDR3 coding DNA: TGTGCCAGCAGCCTCGACAGGTACAATGAGCAGTTCTTC. Residues: CASSLDRYNEQFF.

The chain carries TRBV5-1 and TRBJ1-2, with D maybe TRBD1 (5 bases). Germline values: CDR1 SGHRS, CDR2 YFSETQ. This CDR3 contains 14 residues. V lost 0 bases and J 3 bases, leaving 9 bases between the germline ends. CDR3 DNA sequence: TGCGCCAGCAGCTTGGCCCAGGGATACTATGGCTACACCTTC. Translating it yields CASSLAQGYYGYTF.

The V and J genes are TRBV5-8 and TRBJ1-6; 9 positions agree with TRBD1. Germline-derived CDR1 and CDR2 are SGHTS and YDEGEE. This CDR3 has 13 amino acids. Trimming at V came to 10 bases and at J to 10 bases, leaving 9 bases not matched to a gene. In DNA, the CDR3 is TGTGCCGGCCGTCGGGACAGGGAATCACCCCTCCACTTT. Translated: CAGRRDRESPLHF.

The rearrangement links TRBV19 to TRBJ2-7; a weak D match, TRBD1 (6 bases). This CDR3 is 15 amino acids long. The V end lost 3 bases, the J end lost 1 base, and 13 bases lay between the germline ends. CDR1 and CDR2 (germline): LNHDA, SQIVND (reference sequence). CDR3 region: CASSILPGTSYEQYF. The CDR3, as DNA: TGTGCCAGTAGTATTCTTCCGGGGACATCCTACGAGCAGTACTTC.

V gene TRBV5-1 combines with J gene TRBJ1-2, with D unresolved. This CDR3 has 15 residues. Trimming removed 6 bases from V and 0 bases from J, with 15 bases in between. The V gene's germline CDR1 is SGHRS and CDR2 YFSETQ. CDR3 loop: CASTNQASTNYGYTF. The CDR3 DNA reads as TGCGCCAGCACGAACCAGGCCAGCACTAACTATGGCTACACCTTC.

The V call is TRBV13, the J call TRBJ2-2, with 8 bases fitting TRBD1. CDR3 length: 15 residues. Germline V CDR1 and CDR2: PRHDT, FYEKMQ (reference sequence). J was trimmed by 5 bases and V by 4 bases; bases with no gene match: 6. The CDR3, as DNA: TGTGCCAGCAGCTCTACAGGGGGTCCGACCGGGGAGCTGTTTTTT. Its translation is CASSSTGGPTGELFF.

The gene calls are TRBV10-1 and TRBJ2-7; TRBD1 matches at 7 bases. There are 13 residues in the CDR3. With V trimmed by 6 bases and J by 7 bases, 9 bases remained unmatched. Looked up from germline, CDR1 is WNHNN and CDR2 is SYGVQD (reference sequence). The CDR3 spells CASSPGTAGEQYF. CDR3 DNA: TGCGCCAGCAGCCCCGGGACAGCCGGGGAGCAGTACTTC.

A word on this clone: An end of the junction does not agree with germline; a read error may underlie this. V usage is TRBV10-3 and J usage is TRBJ2-7; 10 bases agree with TRBD2. The germline V gene has CDR1 ENHRY and CDR2 SYGVKD. The CDR3 length is 16 residues. The CDR3: CAISAIKLAGSSEQYF. The CDR3 coding sequence is TGTGCCATCAGTGCCATTAAACTAGCGGGATCCTCCGAGCAGTACTTC.

This clone was found once. V usage is TRBV11-1 and J usage is TRBJ1-1; D gene unclear. V was shortened by 4 bases and J by 1 base, with 4 bases between the two germline ends. The CDR3 loop spans 12 amino acids. Germline values: CDR1 SGHAT, CDR2 FQDESV (reference sequence). The DNA for the CDR3 is TGTGCCAGCAGCTATAAGAACACTGAAGCTTTCTTT. Amino acids: CASSYKNTEAFF.

This chain links TRBV30 with TRBJ2-2, with 10 positions matching TRBD2. The V segment lost 5 bases and the J segment 7 bases; nucleotides outside the gene matches: 4. Germline loops: CDR1 GTSNPN, CDR2 SVGIG (reference sequence). This CDR3 spans 13 amino acids. The CDR3 DNA reads as TGTGCCTGGGCCGGGACTAGCGTCGGGGAGCTGTTTTTT. This encodes CAWAGTSVGELFF. Supplemented by reference TRBV30 and TRBJ2-2, the full variable domain reads SQTIHQWPATLVQPVGSPLSLECTVEGTSNPNLYWYRQAAGRGLQLLFYSVGIGQISSEVPQNLSASRPQDRQFILSSKKLLLSDSGFYLCAWAGTSVGELFFGEGSRLTVL.

This sequence joins TRBV13 and TRBJ2-1, with 7 bases identical to TRBD2. The CDR3 contains 12 residues. With V trimmed by 3 bases and J by 13 bases, 6 bases remained unmatched. Per germline, CDR1 PRHDT and CDR2 FYEKMQ (reference sequence). The CDR3 protein is CASSFRLAEQFF. CDR3 bases: TGTGCCAGCAGCTTCCGACTAGCCGAACAGTTCTTC.

The chain links TRBV18 to TRBJ2-7, with 15 bases matching TRBD2. CDR3 length: 17 residues. Germline CDR1 reads KGHSH; CDR2 reads LQKENI. J was trimmed by 5 bases and V by 2 bases; bases with no gene match: 7. The CDR3 loop is CASSPGLAGGFIHEQYF. The DNA for the CDR3 is TGTGCCAGCTCACCAGGACTAGCGGGAGGGTTTATCCACGAGCAGTACTTC.

The gene calls are TRBV12-1 and TRBJ2-7; the table's D call, TRBD2, has no DNA check behind it. TRBV12-1 is recorded as a pseudogene. This CDR3 is 12 amino acids long. Here the CDR3 reads CASSPSSYEQYF. The CDR3 DNA reads TGTGCCAGCAGCCCGAGCTCCTACGAGCAGTACTTC.

The chain links TRBV15 to TRBJ1-4; D remains unclear. V gave up 1 base and J gave up 6 bases, with 6 bases separating them. Germline V gene lookup returns CDR1 LNHNV and CDR2 YYDKDF (reference sequence). CDR3 size: 13 residues. CDR3 amino acids: CATSRGRDEKLFF. DNA for the CDR3: TGTGCCACCAGCAGAGGGAGGGATGAAAAACTGTTTTTT.

V and J are TRBV4-3 and TRBJ2-2; 7 positions match TRBD1. Trimming at V came to 2 bases and at J to 1 base, leaving 4 bases not matched to a gene. Germline V CDR1 and CDR2: LGHNA, YSLEER. The CDR3 totals 16 residues. CDR3 nucleotide sequence: TGCGCCAGCAGCCAATCGACAGGGTGGAACACCGGGGAGCTGTTTTTT. It is translated as CASSQSTGWNTGELFF.

V gene TRBV10-3 combines with J gene TRBJ2-5, with 7 bases aligning to TRBD1. CDR3 size: 13 residues. Germline CDR1 is ENHRY and CDR2 is SYGVKD. The ends lost 4 bases at V and 5 bases at J; junction bases unmatched: 4. The CDR3 reads CAISGQGEETQYF. The CDR3 DNA sequence: TGTGCCATCAGTGGACAGGGTGAGGAGACCCAGTACTTC.

The rearrangement links TRBV6-5 to TRBJ2-5; 13 bases are a match to TRBD2. This CDR3 has 15 residues. CDR1 MNHEY and CDR2 SVGAGI come from the germline V gene. The trim removed 7 bases at V and 2 bases at J, leaving 4 bases unmatched. The CDR3 here is CASTRTSGGQETQYF. CDR3 sequence (DNA): TGTGCCAGCACCCGGACTAGCGGGGGTCAAGAGACCCAGTACTTC.

V is TRBV6-5 and J is TRBJ2-7, with TRBD2 matching over 9 bases. Trimming took 4 bases from V and 4 from J; bases not matched to a gene: 5. The CDR3 consists of 14 residues. CDR1 is MNHEY, CDR2 SVGAGI, per germline. The CDR3 region has the DNA TGTGCCAGCAGTTTTAGCGGGAGCGTATACGAGCAGTACTTC. Translation: CASSFSGSVYEQYF.